This T cell receptor beta chain was obtained from a study of T cell repertoires in cytomegalovirus infection. For the study at large: CMV epitopes in the study were HLA-C-restricted (recently identified) and HLA-B-restricted (well studied). General observations from the study: It was HLA-C-restricted CMV-specific TCR beta clonotypes that dominated the response ex vivo.

Details on this clonotype: Its specificity is not known.

The length of the CDR3 is 18 residues. J lost 1 base, V lost 7 bases, and 9 bases had no gene match. CDR1 is SEHNR and CDR2 is FQNEAQ in the germline V gene (reference sequence). TCRdb re-called the reads with MiXCR, one entry per CDR3 protein. Of 50,000 or so distinct CDR3 sequences in the sample, around 21% were seen once. The clonotype originates from a human donor in good health (CMV status not recorded). Some clones in this sample may be carry-over from other donors' samples. This material consisted of CD8+ T cells from cultured PBMCs, taken from culture after CMV antigen stimulation. J is TRBJ2-2 and V is TRBV7-9, with 13 bases fitting TRBD2. CDR3 in amino acids: CASTNGLAGVMNTGELFF. CDR3 sequence (DNA): TGTGCCAGCACCAATGGACTAGCGGGGGTAATGAACACCGGGGAGCTGTTTTTT.